Each of the 13 T cell receptor beta chains below was sequenced from the same sample in a study of Ad26.COV2.S vaccination and SARS-CoV-2 variants. Sample treatment: 15 to 20 received Ad26.COV2.S at low or high dose, single or two shots; 5 received placebo; per-sample allocation not given. Sampling occurred on day 63 after the first vaccine or placebo injection. Sequencing used immunoSEQ multiplex PCR; TCRdb keeps in-frame clones, though not all of them. This table has 300,000 to 350,000 clones, 85% appearing once. Sequencing used peripheral blood, obtained in a trial of Ad26.COV2.S vaccine versus placebo. These receptors came from a person between 18 and 65 years old who received the Ad26.COV2.S COVID-19 vaccine or a placebo.

V gene TRBV5-6 combines with J gene TRBJ1-2, with 11 bases lining up with TRBD1. The CDR3 totals 16 residues. The trim removed 4 bases at V and 8 bases at J, leaving 13 bases unmatched. CDR1 is SGHDT and CDR2 is YYEEEE in the germline V gene. CDR3 region: CASSAAVDRGLFGYTF. The CDR3 DNA follows: TGTGCCAGCAGCGCGGCAGTGGACAGGGGGCTTTTCGGCTACACCTTC.

On this clone: The sample carries other DNA sequences with the same CDR3. The chain employs TRBV6-1 and TRBJ1-6, with D unresolved. Trimming removed 2 bases from V and 0 bases from J, with 2 bases in between. Germline CDR1 MNHNS, CDR2 SASEGT. The CDR3 loop spans 14 amino acids. CDR3 sequence reads: CASSELSYNSPLHF. The CDR3 DNA is TGTGCCAGCAGTGAACTCTCCTATAATTCACCCCTCCACTTT.

V is TRBV7-8 and J is TRBJ2-5; D possibly matches TRBD1 or TRBD2 (6 bases each). Trimming pared 5 bases from V and 7 bases from J, leaving 14 bases between. This CDR3 has 13 amino acids. Looked up from germline, CDR1 is SGHVS and CDR2 is FQNEAQ. This CDR3 is CASSNRGVPTQYF. The CDR3 bases are TGTGCCAGCAGCAATAGGGGGGTGCCGACCCAGTACTTC.

The V and J genes are TRBV5-1 and TRBJ2-5; D perhaps matches TRBD1 (6 bases). CDR1 SGHRS and CDR2 YFSETQ come from the germline V gene. The CDR3 is made up of 15 amino acids. The V and J ends lost 0 bases and 3 bases respectively, with 12 bases between them. Here the CDR3 reads CASSLAGTPEETQYF. CDR3 in DNA: TGCGCCAGCAGCTTGGCCGGGACACCCGAAGAGACCCAGTACTTC.

This clone was recorded only once. This chain joins TRBV9 and TRBJ1-1; D call uncertain. The germline CDR1 and CDR2 sequences are SGDLS and YYNGEE. Trimming took 3 bases from V and 3 from J, leaving 21 bases between them. The CDR3 sequence is 17 residues long. The CDR3 DNA follows: TGTGCCAGCAGCGCACAGAAACACTACAGAGAGCACACTGAAGCTTTCTTT. Amino acids: CASSAQKHYREHTEAFF.

V and J are TRBV18 and TRBJ1-4, with 9 bases identical to TRBD1. The junction had 2 bases not matched to a gene; V was cut back by 0 bases and J by 3 bases. Per the germline V gene, CDR1 is KGHSH and CDR2 is LQKENI. The CDR3 runs 16 residues. CDR3 loop: CASSPPDRGSNEKLFF. CDR3 sequence (DNA): TGTGCCAGCTCACCACCAGACAGGGGGTCTAATGAAAAACTGTTTTTT.

This sequence joins TRBV19 and TRBJ2-4; no clear D. Between the trimmed V and J ends, which lost 5 bases and 0 bases, there was a span of 14 bases. The CDR3 sequence is 16 residues long. CDR1 is LNHDA, CDR2 SQIVND, per germline (reference sequence). CDR3 coding DNA: TGTGCCAGTAGTTTCACGACTGTGGTAGCCAAAAACATTCAGTACTTC. Its protein is CASSFTTVVAKNIQYF.

The chain combines TRBV5-1 with TRBJ2-3, with TRBD2 as a possible D gene (6 bases). CDR3 length equals 16 residues. Germline CDR1 and CDR2: SGHRS and YFSETQ. Trimming cost V 3 bases and J 5 bases, with 19 bases left between them. The CDR3 loop is CASSSRRAGRGDTQYF. The CDR3 nucleotides are TGCGCCAGCAGCTCCCGGCGGGCGGGGCGGGGAGATACGCAGTATTTT.

This clone was observed once. The chain has TRBV6-5 and TRBJ1-5, with 7 bases that match TRBD1. The germline V gene has CDR1 MNHEY and CDR2 SVGAGI. The CDR3 extends over 15 amino acids. Trimming at V came to 5 bases and at J to 3 bases, leaving 7 bases not matched to a gene. The CDR3 DNA reads as TGTGCCAGCAGTACCGAGGGGACAGTCAATCAGCCCCAGCATTTT. Translating it yields CASSTEGTVNQPQHF.

The rearrangement links TRBV25-1 to TRBJ1-2, with a possible D match to TRBD1 (5 bases). Germline V lookup: CDR1 MGHDK, CDR2 SYGVNS. Trimming pared 1 base from V and 14 bases from J, leaving 14 bases between. CDR3 length equals 12 residues. CDR3 DNA: TGTGCCAGCAGTGAATCAGGGAGGTTAAGGACCTTC. Protein product: CASSESGRLRTF.

The gene calls are TRBV5-6 and TRBJ2-3; D is possibly TRBD1 (5 bases). This CDR3 has 11 amino acids. Germline lookup yields CDR1 SGHDT and CDR2 YYEEEE. Trimming cost V 5 bases and J 11 bases, with 12 bases left between them. The CDR3, as DNA: TGTGCCAGCAGTCTACGTGGACAGCAGTATTTT. Its translation: CASSLRGQQYF.

The V gene is TRBV28, the J gene TRBJ1-6; D is perhaps TRBD1 (5 bases). V lost 5 bases, J lost 4 bases, and 12 bases lay in between. This CDR3 comprises 15 residues. CDR1 is MDHEN and CDR2 is SYDVKM in the germline V gene. CDR3 nucleotides: TGTGCCAGCAGTGCGGGACGGTTTTATAATTCACCCCTCCACTTT. Amino acids: CASSAGRFYNSPLHF.

V and J are TRBV2 and TRBJ2-7; the D gene is possibly TRBD1 (6 bases). V lost 3 bases and J lost 2, with 8 bases in between. The CDR3 has 13 amino acids. Germline CDR1 is SNHLY and CDR2 is FYNNEI. CDR3 nucleotides: TGTGCCAGCAGTGACGGACAGACCTACGAGCAGTACTTC. It translates to CASSDGQTYEQYF.